This T cell receptor (beta chain) was found in a study of cytotoxic CD8 clonotypes in ibrutinib-treated CLL. Profiling relied on immunoSEQ multiplex PCR, and the TCRdb table lists in-frame clones only, not all of them. The sample contains about 40,000 clones, approximately 71% of which appear only once. Germline V lookup: CDR1 SGDLS, CDR2 YYNGEE. The CDR3 totals 16 residues. J lost 0 bases, V lost 0 bases, and 4 bases had no gene match. This specimen consisted of PBMCs, obtained at disease progression, from a patient treated with ibrutinib. The sequence came from a human donor with chronic lymphocytic leukemia. The chain couples TRBV9 to TRBJ2-3; TRBD2 matches 7 bases. The CDR3 sequence is CASSVGLAASTDTQYF. CDR3 nucleotide sequence: TGTGCCAGCAGCGTAGGTCTAGCGGCTAGCACAGATACGCAGTATTTT.